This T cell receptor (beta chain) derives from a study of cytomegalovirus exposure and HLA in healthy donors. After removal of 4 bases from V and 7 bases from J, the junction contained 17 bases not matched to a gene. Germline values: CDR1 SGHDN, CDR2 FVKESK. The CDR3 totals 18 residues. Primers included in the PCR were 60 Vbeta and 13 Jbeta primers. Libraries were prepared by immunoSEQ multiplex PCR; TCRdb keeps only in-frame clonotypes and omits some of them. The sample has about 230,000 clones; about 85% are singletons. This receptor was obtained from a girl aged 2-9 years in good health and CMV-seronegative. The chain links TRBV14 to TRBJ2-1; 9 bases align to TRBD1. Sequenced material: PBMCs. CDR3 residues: CASSPVPGQGSGGNEQFF. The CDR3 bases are TGTGCCAGCAGCCCTGTCCCGGGACAGGGATCGGGGGGTAATGAGCAGTTCTTC.